This TCR beta chain appears in the sequencing data of a study of blood T cell repertoires in COVID-19. Whole-study context: Samples representing acute and convalescent COVID-19 were sourced from the United States, Italy and Spain. From T cells, B-cell-depleted T cells, or PBMCs came the material, which was cDNA or gDNA.

V lost 6 bases to trimming and J lost 4 bases; unmatched junction nucleotides: 5. This CDR3 contains 13 residues. Germline-derived CDR1 and CDR2 are SNHLY and FYNNEI. Authors' methods: Amplifying reference gene primers gave estimates of nucleated cell counts. The assay was immunoSEQ multiplex PCR, and TCRdb's table has in-frame clones only and misses some. D and trimming come from the DNA, and the V and J calls and clone size come from that table. The table includes under 300,000 clones, roughly nine tenths detected once. The sample comprised peripheral blood. The chain combines TRBV2 with TRBJ2-5; the match to TRBD2 covers 7 bases. This receptor was identified in a man between 18 and 29 years old with active or convalescent COVID-19. This chain's CDR3 is CASRGRGIETQYF. CDR3 DNA sequence: TGTGCCAGCAGGGGGCGGGGGATAGAGACCCAGTACTTC. Full variable domain (missing parts from reference TRBV2 and TRBJ2-5): EPEVTQTPSHQVTQMGQEVILRCVPISNHLYFYWYRQILGQKVEFLVSFYNNEISEKSEIFDDQFSVERPDGSNFTLKIRSTKLEDSAMYFCASRGRGIETQYFGPGTRLLVL.